This T cell receptor (beta chain) stems from a study of blood T cell repertoires in COVID-19 (dated by TCRdb to the early 2020s). In the study overall: Samples covering the acute and convalescent phases of COVID-19 were provided by collaborators in the United States, Italy and Spain. A de-identified subject ID, COVID-19 status, age in years and sex were almost always included in the sample metadata. The prospective study material was composed of cDNA or gDNA derived from T cells, B-cell-depleted T cells, or PBMCs. The repertoires were released in a freely available public database meant as a resource for research on the immune response to SARS-CoV-2. Where available, HLA class I and class II types were taken from metadata supplied by the sample provider and were not determined by assay-based typing. Subjects who had been exposed to COVID-19, were actively infected with it, or had recovered from it provided the deeply sampled blood TCRbeta repertoires that made up the dataset. The samples were drawn from the first 160 participants of the ongoing ImmuneRACE study and from 1,200 or so subjects provided by 6 global collaborators. The full study reports these points: The quantity of clinical and demographic metadata differed by source and by participant and was supplied without curation.

TCRbeta CDR3 regions were amplified from genomic DNA by means of the immunoSEQ Assay, a bias-controlled multiplex PCR. Concerning the study's data processing: Within the assay, amplification of reference gene primers was used to estimate how many nucleated cells each sample contained. Sequence reads were collapsed and filtered to measure the absolute abundance of every unique TCRbeta CDR3 rearrangement. Productive Simpson clonality was computed per sample as the square root of Simpson's diversity index over productive rearrangements. The table comes from immuneACCESS by way of TCRdb, which keeps in-frame sequences with V and J called. Part of the clones is missing from these tables; in studies checked, under half for an unresolved V gene and the rest for unknown reasons. The V and J calls and the clone size are those of that table, but D and trimming were determined from the DNA. Within this sample are some 110,000 clones, with 86% of them counted one time only. The ten largest clones take up roughly 4% of the sample.

Each collaborating institution followed its own protocols to collect whole blood in K2EDTA tubes. For TCRbeta analysis, collaborator samples were shipped as frozen whole blood, as isolated PBMCs, or as DNA extracted from either sample type. The table lists this clone with a count of one. Which antigen it targets is not known. No much larger clone exists at a distance of one base, and base qualities are not known. This receptor was taken from a man aged 40-49 years with acute or convalescent COVID-19. What was sequenced was peripheral blood.

The CDR3 region has the sequence CATSRGGYNEQFF. The nucleotide sequence reads as follows: TGTGCCACCAGCAGGGGGGGGTACAATGAGCAGTTCTTC. This sequence uses TRBV15 and TRBJ2-1; TRBD2 matches 7 bases in the middle. Taken from the germline V gene (reference sequence), the CDR1 and CDR2 loops are LNHNV and YYDKDF. V ends up 3 bases short and J 4 bases short, with an unmatched junction base count of 0. The CDR3 covers 13 residues, taking in both the cysteine and the phenylalanine. Left in the record is the CDR3 DNA by itself, 39 bases read in frame from the first base.